This TCR beta chain was found in a study of blood T cell repertoires in COVID-19. Study context: In each case, the material was cDNA or gDNA derived from T cells, B-cell-depleted T cells, or PBMCs.

CDR3 length equals 14 residues. The junction had 3 bases not matched to a gene; V was cut back by 3 bases and J by 7 bases. The germline V gene encodes CDR1 KGHSH and CDR2 LQKENI. Profiled with immunoSEQ multiplex PCR; TCRdb holds only in-frame clones, not every one. The sample comprises around 160,000 clones, roughly 89% of which are singletons, and about 9.4% rests with the top ten. Material: peripheral blood. This TCR came from a woman aged 70 to 79 with COVID-19, enrolled during active disease. J is TRBJ1-6 and V is TRBV18; 7 bases align to TRBD1. CDR3 coding DNA: TGTGCCAGCTCACCCGGGACAGCGAATTCACCCCTCCACTTT. Protein: CASSPGTANSPLHF.